Sequencing of this TCR beta chain was carried out in a study of shared clonotypes between healthy human individuals. Sequencing was performed with immunoSEQ multiplex PCR; in TCRdb, only in-frame clones are kept and a portion is missing. The table lists about 2.4 million clones, approximately 90% of them singletons, with 0.14% in the top ten. Concerning this clone itself: Its antigen is currently unknown.

Study-wide findings and caveats: Of the naive CD4 clonotypes, about 5% were shared across a handful of donors. Richness estimates generally favored naive over memory subsets.

Between the trimmed V and J ends, which lost 3 bases and 3 bases, there was a span of 16 bases. Germline CDR1 MGHDK, CDR2 SYGVNS. The CDR3 sequence is 16 residues long. Only Caucasian adults living in Nashville, Tennessee made up the donor group. Naive CD4+ cells were CD45RA-selected; the remaining cells were memory. This clonotype was obtained from a man younger than 35 in good health. The sample consisted of naive CD4+ T cells sorted from blood. Noted subset: CD45RA+ positively selected. V is TRBV25-1 and J is TRBJ2-3; maybe TRBD2 (6 bases). Here the CDR3 reads CASSDLLGAGTDTQYF. CDR3 nucleotide sequence: TGTGCCAGCAGTGATCTATTGGGTGCGGGGACAGATACGCAGTATTTT.